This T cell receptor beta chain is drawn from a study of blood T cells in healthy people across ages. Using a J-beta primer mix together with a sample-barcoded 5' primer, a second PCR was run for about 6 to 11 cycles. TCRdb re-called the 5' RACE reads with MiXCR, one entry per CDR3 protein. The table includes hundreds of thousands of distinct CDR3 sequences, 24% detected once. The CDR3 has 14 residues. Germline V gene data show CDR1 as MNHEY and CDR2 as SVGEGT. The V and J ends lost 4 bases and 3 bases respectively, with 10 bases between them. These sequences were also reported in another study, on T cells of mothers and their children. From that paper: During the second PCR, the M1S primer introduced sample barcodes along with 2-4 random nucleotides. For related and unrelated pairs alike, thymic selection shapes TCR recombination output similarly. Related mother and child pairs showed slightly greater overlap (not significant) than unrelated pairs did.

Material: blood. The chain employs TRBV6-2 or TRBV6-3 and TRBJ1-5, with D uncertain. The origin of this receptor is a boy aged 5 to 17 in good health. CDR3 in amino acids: CASSLQQLNQPQHF. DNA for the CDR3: TGTGCCAGCAGTTTGCAGCAGCTCAATCAGCCCCAGCATTTT.